A selection of T cell receptor beta chains follows, all from one sample in a study of OX40 agonist ivuxolimab in advanced cancers. TCRdb's table, derived via immunoSEQ multiplex PCR, lists solely in-frame clones and lacks some. The sample lists tens of thousands of clones, approximately 90% occurring once. Source: CD4+ or CD8+ T cells sorted from blood, taken in a trial of the OX40 agonist ivuxolimab. These receptors all come from an adult with an advanced solid tumor such as melanoma, head and neck, liver or kidney cancer. The CDR3 runs from the conserved cysteine through the conserved F or W. A D gene is named only where the DNA matches it firmly. Clone size is not always given. Where it is, it says once, few, many or a class for expanded clones.

V	size	J	D	CDR3	DNA
TRBV16	-	TRBJ2-7	-	CASSPLGGSYEQYF	TGTGCCAGCAGCCCGTTGGGTGGCTCCTACGAGCAGTACTTC
TRBV14	-	TRBJ2-7	TRBD2	CASSQELSSGSYEQYF	TGTGCCAGCAGCCAAGAGTTGTCTAGCGGCTCCTACGAGCAGTACTTC
TRBV7-2	-	TRBJ1-1	TRBD1	CASSLGTGAYTEAFF	TGTGCCAGCAGCTTAGGGACAGGGGCCTATACTGAAGCTTTCTTT
TRBV19	-	TRBJ1-2	-	CASSSSTLSGYGYTF	TGTGCCAGTAGTTCCTCGACACTATCGGGCTATGGCTACACCTTC
TRBV7-2	-	TRBJ2-1	TRBD1	CASSPGTGYGNEQFF	TGTGCCAGCAGCCCCGGGACAGGCTACGGCAATGAGCAGTTCTTC
TRBV7-6	-	TRBJ2-5	-	CASSLGLRETQYF	TGTGCCAGCAGCTTAGGTCTACGGGAGACCCAGTACTTC
TRBV5-6	-	TRBJ2-5	-	CASSFVGDQETQYF	TGTGCCAGCAGCTTTGTCGGGGACCAAGAGACCCAGTACTTC
TRBV15	-	TRBJ2-2	-	CATRSQGTGELFF	TGTGCCACCAGGTCGCAGGGAACCGGGGAGCTGTTTTTT
TRBV7-9	-	TRBJ2-1	TRBD2	CASSSAVTSGRANEQFF	TGTGCCAGCAGCTCCGCAGTAACTAGCGGGAGGGCCAATGAGCAGTTCTTC
TRBV27	-	TRBJ2-1	-	CASRSPYNEQFF	TGTGCCAGCAGATCGCCCTACAATGAGCAGTTCTTC
TRBV5-4	few	TRBJ1-1	-	CASSPTLNTEAFF	TGTGCCAGCAGCCCTACACTGAACACTGAAGCTTTCTTT
TRBV10-2	-	TRBJ1-1	-	CASSERGGNTEAFF	TGCGCCAGCAGTGAGAGAGGGGGGAACACTGAAGCTTTCTTT
TRBV9	medium-sized	TRBJ2-1	-	CASSVEYNEQFF	TGTGCCAGCAGCGTAGAGTACAATGAGCAGTTCTTC
TRBV11-2	few	TRBJ2-1	-	CASWSAGGENNEQFF	TGTGCCAGCTGGTCGGCCGGGGGCGAAAACAATGAGCAGTTCTTC
TRBV25-1	-	TRBJ2-3	TRBD2	CASSEIGGLVDTQYF	TGTGCCAGCAGTGAAATCGGGGGGTTGGTAGATACGCAGTATTTT
TRBV7-7	-	TRBJ1-2	-	CASSPGHWDISSATF	TGTGCCAGCAGCCCGGGGCATTGGGACATCTCCTCCGCGACGTTC
TRBV4-1	-	TRBJ1-2	-	CASSQGHGPDYGYTF	TGCGCCAGCAGCCAGGGACATGGGCCTGATTATGGCTACACCTTC
TRBV7-9	-	TRBJ2-2	-	CASQPPIATGELFF	TGTGCCAGCCAGCCCCCGATCGCCACCGGGGAGCTGTTTTTT
TRBV19	once	TRBJ2-5	TRBD1	CASSHWDRGETQYF	TGTGCCAGTAGTCATTGGGACAGAGGAGAGACCCAGTACTTC
TRBV30	-	TRBJ1-1	TRBD1	CAWSGDRGPEAFF	TGTGCCTGGAGCGGGGACAGGGGCCCTGAAGCTTTCTTT
TRBV13	-	TRBJ2-7	-	CASSLDRGRGSYEQYF	TGTGCCAGCAGCTTAGATCGGGGAAGGGGCTCCTACGAGCAGTACTTC
TRBV7-3	-	TRBJ2-2	-	CASSIKGGGTGELFF	TGTGCCAGCAGCATAAAAGGAGGGGGGACCGGGGAGCTGTTTTTT
TRBV19	-	TRBJ1-5	-	CASSIDLYSNQPQHF	TGTGCCAGTAGTATAGACCTATATAGCAATCAGCCCCAGCATTTT
TRBV28	-	TRBJ2-3	TRBD1	CASSVPGQGDDTQYF	TGTGCCAGCAGTGTTCCGGGACAGGGAGATGATACGCAGTATTTT
TRBV19	-	TRBJ2-1	TRBD2	CASTDLGSGENTNEQFF	TGTGCCAGTACCGATCTTGGTAGCGGGGAAAATACCAATGAGCAGTTCTTC
TRBV5-6	-	TRBJ2-5	-	CASISGAQETQYF	TGTGCCAGCATCTCGGGGGCACAAGAGACCCAGTACTTC
TRBV29-1	-	TRBJ2-7	-	CSALLSSYEQYF	TGCAGCGCCCTTCTTAGCTCCTACGAGCAGTACTTC
TRBV9	once	TRBJ1-2	TRBD1	CASSVAGTAHGYTF	TGTGCCAGCAGCGTCGCGGGGACAGCGCATGGCTACACCTTC
TRBV7-9	-	TRBJ2-7	TRBD1	CASTGDRAYEQYF	TGTGCCAGCACCGGGGACAGGGCGTACGAGCAGTACTTC
TRBV7-3	-	TRBJ2-3	-	CASSSSGGRTDTQYF	TGTGCCAGCAGCTCCAGTGGGGGGCGCACAGATACGCAGTATTTT
TRBV5-1	-	TRBJ2-2	TRBD2	CASSSPGEAGARNTGELFF	TGCGCCAGCAGCTCCCCCGGTGAAGCGGGGGCTCGGAACACCGGGGAGCTGTTTTTT
TRBV5-4	-	TRBJ2-5	TRBD2	CASSSLAGGRETQYF	TGTGCCAGCAGCTCCTTAGCGGGGGGAAGGGAGACCCAGTACTTC
TRBV5-4	-	TRBJ2-7	-	CASSLALGHYYEQYF	TGTGCCAGCAGCTTGGCTCTGGGACACTACTACGAGCAGTACTTC
TRBV5-1	-	TRBJ2-7	TRBD1	CASSFRQGGIYEQYF	TGCGCCAGCAGCTTTAGACAGGGGGGGATCTACGAGCAGTACTTC